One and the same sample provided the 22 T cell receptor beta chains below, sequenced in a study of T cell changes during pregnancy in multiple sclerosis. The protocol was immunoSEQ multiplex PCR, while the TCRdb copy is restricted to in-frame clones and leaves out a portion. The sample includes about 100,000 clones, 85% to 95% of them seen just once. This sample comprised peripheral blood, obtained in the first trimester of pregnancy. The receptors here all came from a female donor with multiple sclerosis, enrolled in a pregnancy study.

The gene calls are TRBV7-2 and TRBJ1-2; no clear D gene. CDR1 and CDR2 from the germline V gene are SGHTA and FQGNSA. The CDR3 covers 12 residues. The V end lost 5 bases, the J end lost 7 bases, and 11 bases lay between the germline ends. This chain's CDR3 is CASSPGVGGYTF. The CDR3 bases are TGTGCCAGCAGCCCCGGGGTGGGTGGCTACACCTTC.

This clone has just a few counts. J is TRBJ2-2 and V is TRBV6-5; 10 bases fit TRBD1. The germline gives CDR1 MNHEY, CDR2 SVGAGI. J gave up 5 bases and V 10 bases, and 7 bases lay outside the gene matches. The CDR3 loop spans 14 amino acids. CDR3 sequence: CATTTGGPTGELFF. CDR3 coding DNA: TGTGCCACCACGACAGGGGGCCCTACCGGGGAGCTGTTTTTT.

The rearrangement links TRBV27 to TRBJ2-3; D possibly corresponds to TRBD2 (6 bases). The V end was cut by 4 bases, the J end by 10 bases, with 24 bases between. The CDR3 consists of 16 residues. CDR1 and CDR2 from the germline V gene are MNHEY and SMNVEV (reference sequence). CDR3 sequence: CASSSPTTSSRAAQYF. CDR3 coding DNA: TGTGCCAGCAGTTCCCCAACCACTAGCTCACGGGCTGCGCAGTATTTT.

DNA of the CDR3: TGTGCCAGCAGCCGGACTTTCACAGATACGCAGTATTTT. It codes for CASSRTFTDTQYF. The J gene is TRBJ2-3, the V gene TRBV6-1; a weak D match, TRBD2 (5 bases). With 6 bases removed from V and 2 bases from J, the gap between germline ends came to 9 bases. Germline V CDR1 and CDR2: MNHNS, SASEGT. The CDR3 contains 13 residues.

Written as DNA, the CDR3 is TGTGCCGTCTCCGGGACAGGACATTACGAGCAGTACTTC. It specifies CAVSGTGHYEQYF. The V and J genes are TRBV10-3 and TRBJ2-7; the match to TRBD1 covers 8 bases. V gave up 11 bases and J gave up 4 bases; unmatched junction bases: 10. In germline, CDR1 is ENHRY, CDR2 SYGVKD. The CDR3 runs 13 residues.

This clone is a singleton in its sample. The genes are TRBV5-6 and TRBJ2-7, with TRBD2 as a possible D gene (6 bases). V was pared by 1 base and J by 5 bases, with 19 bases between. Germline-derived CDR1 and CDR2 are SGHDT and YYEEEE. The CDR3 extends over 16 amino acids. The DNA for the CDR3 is TGTGCCAGCAGCTTGTTCGGCGGGGCGCGGGGCCACGAGCAGTACTTC. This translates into CASSLFGGARGHEQYF.

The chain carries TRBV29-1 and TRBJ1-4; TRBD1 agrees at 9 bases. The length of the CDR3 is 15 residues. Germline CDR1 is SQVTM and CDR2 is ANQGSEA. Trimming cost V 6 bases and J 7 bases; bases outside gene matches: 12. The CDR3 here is CSVLPGQGFGEKLFF. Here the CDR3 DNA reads TGCAGCGTACTACCGGGACAGGGTTTCGGTGAAAAACTGTTTTTT.

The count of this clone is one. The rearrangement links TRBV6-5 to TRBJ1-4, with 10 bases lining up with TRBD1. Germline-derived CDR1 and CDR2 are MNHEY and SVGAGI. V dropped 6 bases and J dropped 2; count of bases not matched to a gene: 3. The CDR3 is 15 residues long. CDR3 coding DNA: TGTGCCAGCAGCCGACAGGGGGCTACTAATGAAAAACTGTTTTTT. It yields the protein CASSRQGATNEKLFF.

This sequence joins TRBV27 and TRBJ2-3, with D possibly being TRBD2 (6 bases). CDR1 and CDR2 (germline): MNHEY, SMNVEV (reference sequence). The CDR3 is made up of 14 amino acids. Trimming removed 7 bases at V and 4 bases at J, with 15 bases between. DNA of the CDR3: TGTGCCAGCACCATGGGGACTTCCGCAGATACGCAGTATTTT. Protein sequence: CASTMGTSADTQYF.

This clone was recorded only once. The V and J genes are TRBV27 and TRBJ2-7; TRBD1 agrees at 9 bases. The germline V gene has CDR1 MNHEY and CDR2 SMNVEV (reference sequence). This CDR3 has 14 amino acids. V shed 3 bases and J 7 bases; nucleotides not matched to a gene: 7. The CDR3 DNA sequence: TGTGCCAGCAGTTTGGGACAGGGTGTAGGGGAGCAGTACTTC. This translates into CASSLGQGVGEQYF.

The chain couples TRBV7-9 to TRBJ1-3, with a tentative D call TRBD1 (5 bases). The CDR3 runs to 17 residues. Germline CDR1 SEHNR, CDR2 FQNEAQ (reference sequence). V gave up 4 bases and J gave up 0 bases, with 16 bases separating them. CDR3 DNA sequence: TGTGCCAGCAGCTCCCCCCCGACAGACGGCTCTGGAAACACCATATATTTT. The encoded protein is CASSSPPTDGSGNTIYF.

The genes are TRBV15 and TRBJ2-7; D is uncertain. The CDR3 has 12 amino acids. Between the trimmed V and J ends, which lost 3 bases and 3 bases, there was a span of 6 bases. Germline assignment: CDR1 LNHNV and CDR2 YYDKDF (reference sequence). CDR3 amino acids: CATSSPHYEQYF. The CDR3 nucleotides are TGTGCCACCAGCAGCCCCCACTACGAGCAGTACTTC.

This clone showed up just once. This chain's CDR3 is CSVESGFNNEQFF. CDR3 in DNA: TGCAGCGTTGAGAGCGGGTTCAACAATGAGCAGTTCTTC. This rearrangement joins TRBV29-1 to TRBJ2-1; maybe TRBD2 (6 bases). The CDR3 covers 13 residues. Trimming took off 3 bases at V and 5 bases at J, with 11 bases between the two ends. Germline loops: CDR1 SQVTM, CDR2 ANQGSEA.

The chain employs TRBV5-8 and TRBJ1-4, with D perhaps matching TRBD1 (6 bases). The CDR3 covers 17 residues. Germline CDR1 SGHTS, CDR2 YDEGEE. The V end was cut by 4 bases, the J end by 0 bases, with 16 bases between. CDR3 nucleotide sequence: TGTGCCAGCAGCCCCTACAGGGTGTCAGCAACTAATGAAAAACTGTTTTTT. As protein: CASSPYRVSATNEKLFF. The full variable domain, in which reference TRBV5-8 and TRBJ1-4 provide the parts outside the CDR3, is EAGVTQSPTHLIKTRGQQATLRCSPISGHTSVYWYQQALGLGLQFLLWYDEGEERNRGNFPPRFSGRQFPNYSSELNVNALELEDSALYLCASSPYRVSATNEKLFFGSGTQLSVL.

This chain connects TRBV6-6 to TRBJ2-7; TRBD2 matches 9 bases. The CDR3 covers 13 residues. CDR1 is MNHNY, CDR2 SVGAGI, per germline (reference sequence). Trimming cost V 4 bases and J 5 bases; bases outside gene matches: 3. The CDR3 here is CASSWREGNEQYF. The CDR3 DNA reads TGTGCCAGCAGTTGGCGGGAGGGAAACGAGCAGTACTTC.

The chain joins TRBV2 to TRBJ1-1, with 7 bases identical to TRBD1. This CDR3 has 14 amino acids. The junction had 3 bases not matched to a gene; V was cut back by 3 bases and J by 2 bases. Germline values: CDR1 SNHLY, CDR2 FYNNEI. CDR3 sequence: CASSDYRGNTEAFF. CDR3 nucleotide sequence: TGTGCCAGCAGTGACTACAGGGGTAACACTGAAGCTTTCTTT.

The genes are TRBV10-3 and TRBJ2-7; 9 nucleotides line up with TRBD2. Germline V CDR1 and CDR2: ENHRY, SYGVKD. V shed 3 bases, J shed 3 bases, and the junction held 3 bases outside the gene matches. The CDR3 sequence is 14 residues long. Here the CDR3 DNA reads TGTGCCATCAGTGAACTAGCGGGCAGCTACGAGCAGTACTTC. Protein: CAISELAGSYEQYF.

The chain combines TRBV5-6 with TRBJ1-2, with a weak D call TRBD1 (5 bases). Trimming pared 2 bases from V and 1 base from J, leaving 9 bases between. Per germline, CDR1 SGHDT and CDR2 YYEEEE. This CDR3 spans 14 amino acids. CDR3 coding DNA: TGTGCCAGCAGCTTTATCGACAGTAACTATGGCTACACCTTC. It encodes CASSFIDSNYGYTF.

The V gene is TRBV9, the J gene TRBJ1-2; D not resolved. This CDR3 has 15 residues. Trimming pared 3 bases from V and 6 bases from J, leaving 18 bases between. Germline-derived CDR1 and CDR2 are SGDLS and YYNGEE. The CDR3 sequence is CASSASTLKADGYTF. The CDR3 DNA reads TGTGCCAGCAGCGCGTCGACTCTAAAGGCGGATGGCTACACCTTC.

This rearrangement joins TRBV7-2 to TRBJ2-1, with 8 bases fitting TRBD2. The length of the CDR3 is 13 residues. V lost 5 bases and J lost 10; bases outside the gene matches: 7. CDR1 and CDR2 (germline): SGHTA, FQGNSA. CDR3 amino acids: CASSRWTSYEQFF. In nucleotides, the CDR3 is TGTGCCAGCAGCCGATGGACTAGCTACGAGCAGTTCTTC.

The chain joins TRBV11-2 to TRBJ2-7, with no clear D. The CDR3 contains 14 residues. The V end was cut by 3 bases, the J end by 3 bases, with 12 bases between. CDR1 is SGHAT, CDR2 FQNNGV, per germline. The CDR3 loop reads CASSFSPSYYEQYF. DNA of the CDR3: TGTGCCAGCAGCTTTTCCCCCTCTTACTACGAGCAGTACTTC.

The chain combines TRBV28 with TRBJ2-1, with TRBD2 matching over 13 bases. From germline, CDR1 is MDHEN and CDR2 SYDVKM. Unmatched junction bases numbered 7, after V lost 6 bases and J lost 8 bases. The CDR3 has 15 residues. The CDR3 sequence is CASRLAGGPLDEQFF. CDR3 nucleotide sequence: TGTGCCAGCAGACTAGCGGGAGGGCCGCTGGATGAGCAGTTCTTC.